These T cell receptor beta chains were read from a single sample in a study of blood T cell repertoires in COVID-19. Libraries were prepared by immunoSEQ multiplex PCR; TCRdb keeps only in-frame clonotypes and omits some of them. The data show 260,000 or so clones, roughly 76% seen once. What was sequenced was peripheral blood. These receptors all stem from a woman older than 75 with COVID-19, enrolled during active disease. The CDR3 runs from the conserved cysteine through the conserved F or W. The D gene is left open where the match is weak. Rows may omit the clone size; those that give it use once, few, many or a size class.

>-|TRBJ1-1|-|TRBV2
TGTGCCAGCATAGCGACCACCCCCGGGACTGAAGCTTTCTTT
CASIATTPGTEAFF
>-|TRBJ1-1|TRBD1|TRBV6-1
TGTGCCAGCAGTGACACGGGGACAGGCAAAACTGAAGCTTTCTTT
CASSDTGTGKTEAFF
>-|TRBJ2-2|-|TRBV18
TGTGCCAGCTCACCCAATTCGAACACCGGGGAGCTGTTTTTT
CASSPNSNTGELFF
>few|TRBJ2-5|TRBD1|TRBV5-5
TGTGCCAGCAGTTCTTCCCCGGGACAGCGGGAGACCCAGTACTTC
CASSSSPGQRETQYF
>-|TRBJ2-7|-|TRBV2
TGTGCCAGCAGTGAAATAGTGGGAGGCGAGCAGTACTTC
CASSEIVGGEQYF
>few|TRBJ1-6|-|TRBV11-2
TGTGCCAGCAGCCTCGACTGGGGGGTGGATTCACCCCTCCACTTT
CASSLDWGVDSPLHF
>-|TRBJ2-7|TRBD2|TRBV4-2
TGTGCCAGCAGCCAGGGACTAGCGGCCCTTTACGAGCAGTACTTC
CASSQGLAALYEQYF
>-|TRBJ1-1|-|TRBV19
TGTGCCAGTAGCTTCCCCGGGGAGACTGAAGCTTTCTTT
CASSFPGETEAFF
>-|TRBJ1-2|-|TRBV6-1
TGTGCCAGCAGTGAAGGGCTCTATGGCTACACCTTC
CASSEGLYGYTF
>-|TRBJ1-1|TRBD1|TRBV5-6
TGTGCCAGCAGCCTTTATGACAGGGTCGGAGCTTTCTTT
CASSLYDRVGAFF
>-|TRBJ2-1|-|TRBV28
TGTGCCAGCAGTTTAACTGTCAATGAGCAGTTCTTC
CASSLTVNEQFF
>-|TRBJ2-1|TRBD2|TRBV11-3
TGTGCCAGCAGCGGGGGACTAGCGGGGTACAATGAGCAGTTCTTC
CASSGGLAGYNEQFF
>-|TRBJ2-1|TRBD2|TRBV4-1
TGCGCCAGCAGCCTACGACTAGCGGGGGGGCCTAGTCCGGATGAGCAGTTCTTC
CASSLRLAGGPSPDEQFF
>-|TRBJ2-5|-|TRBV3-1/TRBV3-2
TGTGCCAGCAGCCAAGAGGTAGCTAGGATGGAGACCCAGTACTTC
CASSQEVARMETQYF
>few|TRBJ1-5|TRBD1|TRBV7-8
TGTGCCAGCAGCCGACTTGGTGGACAGGGGGCTGGCAATCAGCCCCAGCATTTT
CASSRLGGQGAGNQPQHF
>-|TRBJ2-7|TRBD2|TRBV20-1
TGCAGTGCTAGTGGGACTAGCGGGGAGCAGTACTTC
CSASGTSGEQYF
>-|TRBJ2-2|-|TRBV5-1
TGCGCCAGCAGCTTGGACTTGCCTCCCACCGGGGAGCTGTTTTTT
CASSLDLPPTGELFF
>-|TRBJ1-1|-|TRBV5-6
TGTGCCAGCAGCTTCTCTGGCAGGTCTACTGAAGCTTTCTTT
CASSFSGRSTEAFF
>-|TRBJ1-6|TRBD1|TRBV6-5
TGTGCCAGCAGAGACAGGGACTATAATTCACCCCTCCACTTT
CASRDRDYNSPLHF
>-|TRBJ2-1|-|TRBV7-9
TGTGCCAGCAGCTTAGCGACGGCGAGGGCCTACAATGAGCAGTTCTTC
CASSLATARAYNEQFF
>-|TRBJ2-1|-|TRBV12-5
TGTGCTAGTGGTTTAGTGAGCTCCTACAATGAGCAGTTCTTC
CASGLVSSYNEQFF
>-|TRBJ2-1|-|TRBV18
TGTGCCAGCTCACCACTGTTGAGCTCCTACAATGAGCAGTTCTTC
CASSPLLSSYNEQFF
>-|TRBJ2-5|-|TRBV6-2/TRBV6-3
TGTGCCAGCAGTTACTCGCCACTTTTGGAAGAGACCCAGTACTTC
CASSYSPLLEETQYF
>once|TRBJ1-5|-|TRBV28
TGTGCCAGCAGTCCAGTGGCTCAGCCCCAGCATTTT
CASSPVAQPQHF
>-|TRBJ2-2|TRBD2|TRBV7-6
TGTGCCAGCAGCCTACGGGGAGGGACCACCGGGGAGCTGTTTTTT
CASSLRGGTTGELFF
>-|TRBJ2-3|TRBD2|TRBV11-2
TGTGCCAGCAGCTTAAATAGCGGGAGGGGAGATACGCAGTATTTT
CASSLNSGRGDTQYF
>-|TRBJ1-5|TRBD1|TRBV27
TGTGCCAGCAGTCCCGGGACAGGGACAAGCAATCAGCCCCAGCATTTT
CASSPGTGTSNQPQHF
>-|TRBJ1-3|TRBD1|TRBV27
TGTGCCGGGGACAGGGGATTTTTCTCTGGAAACACCATATATTTT
CAGDRGFFSGNTIYF
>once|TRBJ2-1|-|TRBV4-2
TGTGCCAGCAGCCAAGCTTTACAGGGAGTTTACAATGAGCAGTTCTTC
CASSQALQGVYNEQFF
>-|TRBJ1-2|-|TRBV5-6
TGTGCCAGCAGCTTGGGTGCAGGAAAAACTAACTATGGCTACACCTTC
CASSLGAGKTNYGYTF
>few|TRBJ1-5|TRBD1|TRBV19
TGTGCCAGTTGGGACAGTAGATACTATAGCAATCAGCCCCAGCATTTT
CASWDSRYYSNQPQHF
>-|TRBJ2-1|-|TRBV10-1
TGCGCCAGCAGTGTCGGCGGGGCCATCAATGAGCAGTTCTTC
CASSVGGAINEQFF
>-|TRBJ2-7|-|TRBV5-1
TGCGCCAGCAGCTTGGATGGACAGTACTACGAGCAGTACTTC
CASSLDGQYYEQYF
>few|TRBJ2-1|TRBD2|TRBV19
TGTGCCAGTAGTATAGGTACGGGACTAGCGGGAGATGAGCAGTTCTTC
CASSIGTGLAGDEQFF
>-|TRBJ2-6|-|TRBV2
TGTGCCAGCACAGACAGGACCACCTCTGGGGCCAACGTCCTGACTTTC
CASTDRTTSGANVLTF
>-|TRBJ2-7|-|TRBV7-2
TGTGCCAGCAGCTTAGTAGGAGGGCAGGGCGAGCAGTACTTC
CASSLVGGQGEQYF
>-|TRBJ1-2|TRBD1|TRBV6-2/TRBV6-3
TGTGCCAGCAGTTTACTCGGACAGGGCGAAGGCTACACCTTC
CASSLLGQGEGYTF
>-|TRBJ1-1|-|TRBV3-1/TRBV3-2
TGTGCCAGCAGCCGAATCGGGGGTGACACTGAAGCTTTCTTT
CASSRIGGDTEAFF
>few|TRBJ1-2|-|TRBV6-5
TGTGCCAGCAGTCGAGGACGGGATAGGGATGGCTACACCTTC
CASSRGRDRDGYTF
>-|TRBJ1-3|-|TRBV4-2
TGTGCCAGCAGCCAAGGGGAGGGTGGAAACACCATATATTTT
CASSQGEGGNTIYF
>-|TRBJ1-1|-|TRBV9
TGTGCCAGCAGCCAGACAGGACTTGAAGCTTTCTTT
CASSQTGLEAFF
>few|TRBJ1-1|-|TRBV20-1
TGCAGTGCAATAGTGGTCACTGAAGCTTTCTTT
CSAIVVTEAFF
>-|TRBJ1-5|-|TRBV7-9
TGTGCCAGCAGCCGCTCGACGGGAGAAATCAATCAGCCCCAGCATTTT
CASSRSTGEINQPQHF